The 29 T cell receptor beta chains reported below all come from one sample, sequenced in a study of shared clonotypes between healthy human individuals. Using immunoSEQ multiplex PCR, the repertoire was profiled, and TCRdb retains in-frame clones only, with some absent. The data show 2 million to 2.5 million clones, more than 85% seen once. Sequencing input: naive CD4+ T cells from PBMCs. Described subset: CD45RA+ positively selected. Receptors originate from a man between 18 and 35 years old in good health. Some clones in this sample may be carry-over from other donors' samples.

This chain joins TRBV6-1 and TRBJ1-3, with D uncertain. This CDR3 region has 12 residues. The germline V gene has CDR1 MNHNS and CDR2 SASEGT. The germline V and J ends were trimmed by 7 bases and 2 bases, with 6 bases remaining between them. The CDR3 is CASTLTGNTIYF. In DNA form, the CDR3 reads TGTGCCAGCACTTTGACTGGAAACACCATATATTTT.

The rearrangement links TRBV19 to TRBJ2-1; maybe TRBD1 (6 bases). CDR3 length: 15 amino acids. V was shortened by 5 bases and J by 4 bases, with 15 bases between the two germline ends. CDR1 is LNHDA and CDR2 is SQIVND in the germline V gene (reference sequence). The CDR3: CASSPSGTPYNEQFF. The CDR3 DNA follows: TGTGCCAGTAGTCCCTCCGGGACACCGTACAATGAGCAGTTCTTC. Using reference TRBV19 and TRBJ2-1 for the parts outside the CDR3, the full variable domain is DGGITQSPKYLFRKEGQNVTLSCEQNLNHDAMYWYRQDPGQGLRLIYYSQIVNDFQKGDIAEGYSVSREKKESFPLTVTSAQKNPTAFYLCASSPSGTPYNEQFFGPGTRLTVL.

This rearrangement joins TRBV23-1 to TRBJ1-1, with TRBD1 matching over 7 bases. TRBV23-1 is reported as an ORF; its role is uncertain. V gave up 2 bases and J gave up 4 bases; unmatched junction bases: 7. The CDR3 runs to 15 residues. The CDR3 spells CASSQDTGVGTEAFF. The CDR3 DNA reads as TGCGCCAGCAGTCAAGATACAGGGGTAGGCACTGAAGCTTTCTTT.

This chain links TRBV30 with TRBJ2-3; TRBD2 is a possible D gene (6 bases). The CDR3 sequence is 16 residues long. Trimming left V 2 bases short and J 1 base short, with 16 bases between. Germline V lookup: CDR1 GTSNPN, CDR2 SVGIG (reference sequence). CDR3 amino acids: CAWSPLQRRGTDTQYF. DNA of the CDR3: TGTGCCTGGAGTCCACTCCAGCGGAGGGGCACAGATACGCAGTATTTT.

V and J are TRBV7-2 and TRBJ2-2, with 9 bases fitting TRBD1. V dropped 4 bases and J dropped 5; count of bases not matched to a gene: 2. Germline V gives CDR1 SGHTA, CDR2 FQGNSA. This CDR3 is built from 14 residues. The CDR3 sequence is CASSSTGGTGELFF. In DNA, the CDR3 is TGTGCCAGCAGCTCGACAGGGGGGACCGGGGAGCTGTTTTTT. Drawing the rest from reference TRBV7-2 and TRBJ2-2, the complete variable domain is GAGVSQSPSNKVTEKGKDVELRCDPISGHTALYWYRQSLGQGLEFLIYFQGNSAPDKSGLPSDRFSAERTGGSVSTLTIQRTQQEDSAVYLCASSSTGGTGELFFGEGSRLTVL.

In DNA, the CDR3 is TGTGCCAGCTCACCAGTAAGGGGGGAGGCTGAGCAGTTCTTC. Protein sequence: CASSPVRGEAEQFF. The genes are TRBV18 and TRBJ2-1; tentatively, D is TRBD1 or TRBD2 (6 bases each). The length of the CDR3 is 14 residues. The V end lost 2 bases, the J end lost 9 bases, and 14 bases lay between the germline ends. CDR1 and CDR2 (germline): KGHSH, LQKENI.

The V gene is TRBV7-3, the J gene TRBJ2-1; TRBD2 aligns across 13 bases. The germline CDR1 and CDR2 sequences are SGHTA and FQGTGA. This CDR3 contains 16 residues. V lost 5 bases to trimming and J lost 10 bases; unmatched junction nucleotides: 11. Here the CDR3 reads CASSPRLAGGQKEQFF. CDR3 in DNA: TGTGCCAGCAGCCCGCGACTAGCGGGAGGCCAGAAGGAGCAGTTCTTC.

Worth noting for this clone: Different DNA sequences within this sample yield the same CDR3. This chain links TRBV7-3 with TRBJ2-1; no definite D call. This CDR3 spans 16 amino acids. The V gene's germline CDR1 is SGHTA and CDR2 FQGTGA. V was pared by 0 bases and J by 0 bases, with 9 bases between. CDR3 DNA: TGTGCCAGCAGCTTAACGCGAGACTCCTCCTACAATGAGCAGTTCTTC. It yields the protein CASSLTRDSSYNEQFF.

This chain uses TRBV15 with TRBJ1-2; D may be TRBD1 (6 bases). Per the germline V gene, CDR1 is LNHNV and CDR2 is YYDKDF (reference sequence). V was shortened by 4 bases and J by 4 bases, with 13 bases between the two germline ends. This CDR3 has 14 amino acids. The CDR3 loop reads CATSIDRGGYGYTF. CDR3 DNA sequence: TGTGCCACCAGCATTGACCGAGGGGGCTATGGCTACACCTTC. The full variable domain, rest sourced from reference TRBV15 and TRBJ1-2, is DAMVIQNPRYQVTQFGKPVTLSCSQTLNHNVMYWYQQKSSQAPKLLFHYYDKDFNNEADTPDNFQSRRPNTSFCFLDIRSPGLGDTAMYLCATSIDRGGYGYTFGSGTRLTVV.

The gene calls are TRBV28 and TRBJ1-5; D remains ambiguous. This CDR3 is 15 amino acids long. Trimming removed 5 bases at V and 3 bases at J, with 14 bases between. CDR1 is MDHEN, CDR2 SYDVKM, per germline. CDR3: CASSGVISVNQPQHF. Here the CDR3 DNA reads TGTGCCAGCAGTGGGGTGATAAGCGTCAATCAGCCCCAGCATTTT. Drawing the rest from reference TRBV28 and TRBJ1-5, the complete variable domain is DVKVTQSSRYLVKRTGEKVFLECVQDMDHENMFWYRQDPGLGLRLIYFSYDVKMKEKGDIPEGYSVSREKKERFSLILESASTNQTSMYLCASSGVISVNQPQHFGDGTRLSIL.

The chain has TRBV7-9 and TRBJ1-1; the match to TRBD1 covers 10 bases. The junction had 11 bases not matched to a gene; V was cut back by 2 bases and J by 11 bases. This CDR3 has 15 amino acids. The V gene's germline CDR1 is SEHNR and CDR2 FQNEAQ (reference sequence). In nucleotides, the CDR3 is TGTGCCAGCAGCTTAATAGGGACAGGGGTTCATGAGGCTTTCTTT. Encoded protein: CASSLIGTGVHEAFF.

The chain is built from TRBV5-1 and TRBJ1-2, with 7 bases aligning to TRBD1. The germline gives CDR1 SGHRS, CDR2 YFSETQ. V shed 3 bases and J 0 bases; nucleotides not matched to a gene: 8. The CDR3 runs to 16 residues. The DNA of the CDR3 is TGCGCCAGCAGCTGGTCAGGGGGTTTAGCTAACTATGGCTACACCTTC. As protein: CASSWSGGLANYGYTF.

The rearrangement links TRBV5-5 to TRBJ2-5; D might be TRBD2 (5 bases). The CDR3 covers 14 residues. Germline V gene lookup returns CDR1 SGHKS and CDR2 YYEKEE (reference sequence). Trimming shortened V by 0 bases and J by 3 bases, and 9 bases separated the two germline ends. CDR3 sequence (DNA): TGTGCCAGCAGCTTGGCTGCGGGTAAAGAGACCCAGTACTTC. Translated, it gives CASSLAAGKETQYF.

This clone was seen only once. The V and J genes are TRBV5-4 and TRBJ2-3; unclear D gene. The CDR3 is made up of 12 amino acids. The ends were cut back, 2 bases at V and 6 bases at J, with 7 bases in the middle. CDR1 SGHNT and CDR2 YYREEE come from the germline V gene (reference sequence). In nucleotides, the CDR3 is TGTGCCAGCAGCTTCTTGGGGGATACGCAGTATTTT. Translating gives CASSFLGDTQYF.

This clone appeared a few times. The chain carries TRBV5-4 and TRBJ1-1; D gene uncertain. CDR3 size: 13 residues. The V end lost 4 bases, the J end lost 0 bases, and 7 bases lay between the germline ends. CDR1 is SGHNT and CDR2 is YYREEE in the germline V gene (reference sequence). CDR3 in amino acids: CASSPQMNTEAFF. As DNA, the CDR3 is TGTGCCAGCAGCCCCCAGATGAACACTGAAGCTTTCTTT.

This sequence joins TRBV19 and TRBJ1-1; D is ambiguous. CDR1 LNHDA and CDR2 SQIVND come from the germline V gene (reference sequence). The V gene lost 3 bases and the J gene lost 2 bases, with 22 bases spanning the gap. CDR3 length: 18 amino acids. CDR3 sequence: CASSILSYSGRSNTEAFF. The CDR3 bases are TGTGCCAGTAGTATTTTATCCTACTCGGGCAGGTCTAACACTGAAGCTTTCTTT.

CDR3 loop: CASSIVTGLSQETQYF. The CDR3 DNA is TGTGCCAGTAGTATTGTAACAGGGCTTTCTCAAGAGACCCAGTACTTC. The rearrangement joins TRBV19 to TRBJ2-5, with a weak D call TRBD1 (6 bases). This CDR3 contains 16 residues. The ends were cut back, 3 bases at V and 2 bases at J, with 16 bases in the middle. Germline CDR1 and CDR2: LNHDA and SQIVND (reference sequence). Supplemented by reference TRBV19 and TRBJ2-5, the full variable domain reads DGGITQSPKYLFRKEGQNVTLSCEQNLNHDAMYWYRQDPGQGLRLIYYSQIVNDFQKGDIAEGYSVSREKKESFPLTVTSAQKNPTAFYLCASSIVTGLSQETQYFGPGTRLLVL.

The genes are TRBV27 and TRBJ2-7; D tentatively reads TRBD1 or TRBD2 (5 bases each). V was trimmed by 5 bases and J by 3 bases, leaving 14 bases between them. The CDR3 totals 14 residues. The germline V gene encodes CDR1 MNHEY and CDR2 SMNVEV (reference sequence). CDR3 protein: CASSVPGRIYEQYF. CDR3 nucleotide sequence: TGTGCCAGCAGTGTTCCGGGACGGATCTACGAGCAGTACTTC.

This clone appeared a single time. This chain links TRBV5-1 with TRBJ2-7, with 9 bases that match TRBD2. This CDR3 contains 16 residues. Germline CDR1 reads SGHRS; CDR2 reads YFSETQ. With V trimmed by 2 bases and J by 0 bases, 6 bases remained unmatched. The CDR3 nucleotides are TGCGCCAGCAGCTTATCGGCGGGAGGGCTCTCCTACGAGCAGTACTTC. This translates into CASSLSAGGLSYEQYF. The whole variable domain, filled in from reference TRBV5-1 and TRBJ2-7, reads KAGVTQTPRYLIKTRGQQVTLSCSPISGHRSVSWYQQTPGQGLQFLFEYFSETQRNKGNFPGRFSGRQFSNSRSEMNVSTLELGDSALYLCASSLSAGGLSYEQYFGPGTRLTVT.

This sequence joins TRBV7-8 and TRBJ2-7; D call uncertain. The CDR3 spans 12 residues. CDR1 is SGHVS, CDR2 FQNEAQ, per germline. The V end lost 2 bases, the J end lost 6 bases, and 8 bases lay between the germline ends. The CDR3 coding sequence is TGTGCCAGCAGCTTAACCAGAGCCGAGCAGTACTTC. It codes for CASSLTRAEQYF.

This clone occurred once. The chain uses TRBV5-4 and TRBJ1-3; D ambiguous. The length of the CDR3 is 13 residues. Germline-derived CDR1 and CDR2 are SGHNT and YYREEE (reference sequence). V was trimmed by 10 bases and J by 1 base, leaving 12 bases between them. The CDR3 DNA reads TGTGCCGGCGGGGATCGGTCTGGAAACACCATATATTTT. Translation: CAGGDRSGNTIYF.

CDR3 sequence reads: CASSPPGRTYGYTF. The CDR3 DNA reads TGTGCCAGCTCACCACCGGGACGGACCTATGGCTACACCTTC. The rearrangement links TRBV18 to TRBJ1-2, with a possible D match to TRBD1 (5 bases). CDR3 length: 14 residues. The V end was cut by 0 bases, the J end by 4 bases, with 9 bases between. Germline-derived CDR1 and CDR2 are KGHSH and LQKENI.

The V call is TRBV5-8, the J call TRBJ1-5; a possible D gene is TRBD1 (6 bases). Germline V lookup: CDR1 SGHTS, CDR2 YDEGEE. The V and J ends lost 0 bases and 5 bases respectively, with 15 bases between them. This CDR3 has 16 residues. The CDR3 coding sequence is TGTGCCAGCAGCTTGGGCAGGGGTTTGTTGTATCAGCCCCAGCATTTT. Amino acid sequence: CASSLGRGLLYQPQHF.

The chain is built from TRBV14 and TRBJ2-5, with a weak D call TRBD2 (5 bases). The germline V gene encodes CDR1 SGHDN and CDR2 FVKESK. Trimming removed 1 base from V and 1 base from J, with 10 bases in between. The CDR3 extends over 15 amino acids. CDR3 residues: CASSQGAGIQETQYF. The CDR3 DNA is TGTGCCAGCAGCCAAGGGGCCGGGATCCAAGAGACCCAGTACTTC. The full variable domain, its missing parts supplied by reference TRBV14 and TRBJ2-5, is EAGVTQFPSHSVIEKGQTVTLRCDPISGHDNLYWYRRVMGKEIKFLLHFVKESKQDESGMPNNRFLAERTGGTYSTLKVQPAELEDSGVYFCASSQGAGIQETQYFGPGTRLLVL.

The chain combines TRBV5-1 with TRBJ1-1, with a tentative D call TRBD1 (6 bases). Between the trimmed V and J ends, which lost 7 bases and 6 bases, there was a span of 19 bases. CDR3 size: 14 residues. Germline lookup yields CDR1 SGHRS and CDR2 YFSETQ. The CDR3 DNA follows: TGCGCCAGCGCCGGGGGGGGCGCTGGGCCTGAAGCTTTCTTT. Translating it yields CASAGGGAGPEAFF. Filled out from reference TRBV5-1 and TRBJ1-1, the complete variable domain reads KAGVTQTPRYLIKTRGQQVTLSCSPISGHRSVSWYQQTPGQGLQFLFEYFSETQRNKGNFPGRFSGRQFSNSRSEMNVSTLELGDSALYLCASAGGGAGPEAFFGQGTRLTVV.

The chain uses TRBV5-1 and TRBJ2-1, with D maybe TRBD2 (6 bases). The CDR3 contains 16 residues. V gave up 6 bases and J gave up 4 bases, with 20 bases separating them. CDR1 and CDR2 from the germline V gene are SGHRS and YFSETQ. DNA of the CDR3: TGCGCCAGCACTCACCGGGGAGCGGGTATTTACAATGAGCAGTTCTTC. Protein sequence: CASTHRGAGIYNEQFF.

This clone was observed a single time. J is TRBJ1-5 and V is TRBV28, with a weak D call TRBD1 (5 bases). V shed 3 bases and J shed 3 bases, with 12 bases lying between them. This CDR3 contains 15 residues. The germline V gene encodes CDR1 MDHEN and CDR2 SYDVKM. The CDR3 region is CASSFSDSNNQPQHF. In DNA form, the CDR3 reads TGTGCCAGCAGTTTTTCCGACAGCAACAATCAGCCCCAGCATTTT.

Comment on this clone: The identical CDR3 is also encoded by other nucleotide sequences in the sample. J is TRBJ1-5 and V is TRBV27, with 7 bases identical to TRBD1. From germline, CDR1 is MNHEY and CDR2 SMNVEV (reference sequence). The CDR3 consists of 15 residues. Trimming at V came to 5 bases and at J to 0 bases, leaving 4 bases not matched to a gene. In DNA, the CDR3 is TGTGCCAGCAGTCGACAGGGATATAGCAATCAGCCCCAGCATTTT. Amino acid sequence: CASSRQGYSNQPQHF.

The genes are TRBV5-1 and TRBJ1-2, with 7 bases aligning to TRBD1. CDR3 length equals 15 residues. J was trimmed by 2 bases and V by 4 bases; bases with no gene match: 8. The germline V gene has CDR1 SGHRS and CDR2 YFSETQ. CDR3 sequence: CASSPNRGGNYGYTF. The CDR3 nucleotides are TGCGCCAGCAGCCCCAACAGGGGAGGCAACTATGGCTACACCTTC.